This T cell receptor (beta chain) is drawn from a study of blood T cell repertoires in COVID-19. CDR3 length: 16 residues. Trimming took off 1 base at V and 0 bases at J, with 12 bases between the two ends. The germline gives CDR1 SGHTA, CDR2 FQGTGA. Recovery meant two consecutive negative NP/OP PCR tests, professional clearance, or resolved symptoms. Some clones are missing from TCRdb's copy, which holds only in-frame ones; the method was immunoSEQ multiplex PCR. The table lists about 150,000 clones, 85% of them singletons. The chain combines TRBV7-3 with TRBJ1-1; D is undetermined. This sequence originates from a woman aged 40-49 years who had recovered from COVID-19. The specimen was PBMCs or T cells enriched from blood (not recorded which). The DNA of the CDR3 is TGTGCCAGCAGCTTAATGGGAGGGCCCATGAACACTGAAGCTTTCTTT. Translated: CASSLMGGPMNTEAFF.